This entry concerns a single T cell receptor (beta chain). The antigen is unknown. The method was immunoSEQ multiplex PCR; TCRdb's version includes in-frame clones alone and lacks a portion of them. There are about 33,000 clones in the sample; around 95% occur only once, and more than 25% lies in the top ten. Germline V gene data show CDR1 as SEHNR and CDR2 as FQNEAQ (reference sequence). The V end lost 1 base, the J end lost 5 bases, and 11 bases lay between the germline ends. CDR3 length: 14 residues. The data were obtained in a study of T cell clones after liver transplantation. Thawed unstimulated PBMCs were FACS-sorted by CD3, CD4 and CD8 into two populations. Findings of the study overall: Conclusions were preliminary, with small, heterogeneous patient groups.

V is TRBV7-9 and J is TRBJ1-2, with a tentative D call TRBD1 (5 bases). The sequenced sample was CD8+ T cells from blood, obtained 12 months after liver transplant. The origin of this receptor is a human patient who received a liver transplant. Some of the T cells may derive from the graft donor. CDR3 sequence (DNA): TGTGCCAGCAGCTTAGGCGACAGTATATATGGCTACACCTTC. Amino acids: CASSLGDSIYGYTF.